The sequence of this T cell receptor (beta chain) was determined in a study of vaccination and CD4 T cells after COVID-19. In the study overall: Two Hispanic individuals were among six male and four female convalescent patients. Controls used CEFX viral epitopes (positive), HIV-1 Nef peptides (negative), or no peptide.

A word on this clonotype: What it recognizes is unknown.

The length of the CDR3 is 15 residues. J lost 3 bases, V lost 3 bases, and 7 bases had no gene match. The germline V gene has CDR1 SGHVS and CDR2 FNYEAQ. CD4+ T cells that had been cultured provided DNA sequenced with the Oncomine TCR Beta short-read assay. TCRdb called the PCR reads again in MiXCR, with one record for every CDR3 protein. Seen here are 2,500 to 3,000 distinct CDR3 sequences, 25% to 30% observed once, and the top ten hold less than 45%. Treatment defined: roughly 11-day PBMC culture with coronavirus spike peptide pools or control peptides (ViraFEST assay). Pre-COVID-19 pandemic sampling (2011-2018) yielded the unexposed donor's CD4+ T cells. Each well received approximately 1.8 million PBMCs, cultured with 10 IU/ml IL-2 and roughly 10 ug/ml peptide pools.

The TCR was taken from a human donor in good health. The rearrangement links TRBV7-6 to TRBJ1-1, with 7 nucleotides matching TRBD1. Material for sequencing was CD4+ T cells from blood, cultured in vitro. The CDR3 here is CASSFGGGGDTEAFF. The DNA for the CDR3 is TGTGCCAGCAGCTTTGGAGGGGGCGGTGACACTGAAGCTTTCTTT.